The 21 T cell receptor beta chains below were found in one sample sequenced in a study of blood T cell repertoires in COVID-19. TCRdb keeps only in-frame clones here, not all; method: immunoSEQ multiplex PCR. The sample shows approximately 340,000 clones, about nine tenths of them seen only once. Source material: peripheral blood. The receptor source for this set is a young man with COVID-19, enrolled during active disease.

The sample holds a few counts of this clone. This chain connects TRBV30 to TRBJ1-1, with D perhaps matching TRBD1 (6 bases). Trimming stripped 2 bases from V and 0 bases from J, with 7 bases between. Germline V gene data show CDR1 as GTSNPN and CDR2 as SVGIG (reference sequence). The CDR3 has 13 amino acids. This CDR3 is CAWSTGLNTEAFF. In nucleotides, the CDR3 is TGTGCCTGGAGTACAGGGTTGAACACTGAAGCTTTCTTT.

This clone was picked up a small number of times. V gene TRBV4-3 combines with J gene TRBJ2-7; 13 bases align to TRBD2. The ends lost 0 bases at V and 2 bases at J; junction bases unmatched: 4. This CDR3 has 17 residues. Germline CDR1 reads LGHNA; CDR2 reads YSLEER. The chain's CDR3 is CASSQEPGLAGAYEQYF. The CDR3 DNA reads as TGCGCCAGCAGCCAAGAACCCGGACTAGCGGGAGCCTACGAGCAGTACTTC.

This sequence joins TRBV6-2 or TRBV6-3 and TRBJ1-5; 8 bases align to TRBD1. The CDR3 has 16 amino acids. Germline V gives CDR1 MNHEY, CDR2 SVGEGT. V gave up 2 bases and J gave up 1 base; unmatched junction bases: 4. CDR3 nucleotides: TGTGCCAGCAGTTACCCCCGACAGGGGAGCAATCAGCCCCAGCATTTT. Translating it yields CASSYPRQGSNQPQHF.

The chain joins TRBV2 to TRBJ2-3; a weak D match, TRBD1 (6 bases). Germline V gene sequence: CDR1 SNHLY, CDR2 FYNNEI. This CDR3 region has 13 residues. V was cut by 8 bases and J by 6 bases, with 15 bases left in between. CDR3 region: CASGGYRADTQYF. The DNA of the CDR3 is TGTGCCAGCGGGGGCTACCGTGCTGATACGCAGTATTTT.

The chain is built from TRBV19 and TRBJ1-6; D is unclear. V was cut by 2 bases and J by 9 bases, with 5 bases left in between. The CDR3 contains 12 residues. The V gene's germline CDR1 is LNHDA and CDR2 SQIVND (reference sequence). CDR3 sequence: CASSIIGSPLHF. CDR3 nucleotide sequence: TGTGCCAGTAGTATAATCGGTTCACCCCTCCACTTT.

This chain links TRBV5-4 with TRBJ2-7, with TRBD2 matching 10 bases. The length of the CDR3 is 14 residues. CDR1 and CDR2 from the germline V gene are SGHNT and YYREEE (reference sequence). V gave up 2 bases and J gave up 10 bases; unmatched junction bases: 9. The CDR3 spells CASSLAGGQVRQYF. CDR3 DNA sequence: TGTGCCAGCAGCTTAGCGGGGGGGCAGGTGCGACAGTACTTC.

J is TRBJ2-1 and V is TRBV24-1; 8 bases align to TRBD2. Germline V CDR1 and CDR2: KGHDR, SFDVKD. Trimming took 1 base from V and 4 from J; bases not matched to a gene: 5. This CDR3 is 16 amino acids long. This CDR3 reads CATSDFRPSGYNEQFF. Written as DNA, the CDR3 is TGTGCCACCAGTGATTTTAGGCCTAGCGGGTACAATGAGCAGTTCTTC.

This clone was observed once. DNA for the CDR3: TGTGCCAGCAGTCATTTACTAGCGGGAGGGTTCAACAATGAGCAGTTCTTC. Translation: CASSHLLAGGFNNEQFF. The J gene is TRBJ2-1, the V gene TRBV6-6; 13 nucleotides align to TRBD2. In germline, CDR1 is MNHNY, CDR2 SVGAGI (reference sequence). V trimming: 5 bases; J trimming: 5 bases; junction bases outside the gene matches: 9. This CDR3 has 17 amino acids.

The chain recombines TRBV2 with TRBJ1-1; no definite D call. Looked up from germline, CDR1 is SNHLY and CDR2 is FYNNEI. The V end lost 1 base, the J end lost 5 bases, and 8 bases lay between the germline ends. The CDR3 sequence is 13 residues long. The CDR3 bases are TGTGCCAGCAGTGAAGTGGAGGGAACTGAAGCTTTCTTT. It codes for CASSEVEGTEAFF.

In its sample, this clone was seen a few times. The CDR3 sequence is CASSFVGGASTDTQYF. The CDR3 nucleotides are TGTGCCAGCAGTTTCGTTGGTGGGGCTAGCACAGATACGCAGTATTTT. The chain uses TRBV28 and TRBJ2-3; D is perhaps TRBD1 (5 bases). From germline, CDR1 is MDHEN and CDR2 SYDVKM. V lost 3 bases and J 0 bases, leaving 13 bases between the germline ends. This CDR3 spans 16 amino acids.

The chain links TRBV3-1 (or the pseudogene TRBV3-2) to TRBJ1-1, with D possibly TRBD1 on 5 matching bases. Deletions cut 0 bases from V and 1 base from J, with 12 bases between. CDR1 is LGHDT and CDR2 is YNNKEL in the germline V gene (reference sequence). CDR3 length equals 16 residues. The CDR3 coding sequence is TGTGCCAGCAGCCAAGATCCGGGACTCAGGAACACTGAAGCTTTCTTT. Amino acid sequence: CASSQDPGLRNTEAFF.

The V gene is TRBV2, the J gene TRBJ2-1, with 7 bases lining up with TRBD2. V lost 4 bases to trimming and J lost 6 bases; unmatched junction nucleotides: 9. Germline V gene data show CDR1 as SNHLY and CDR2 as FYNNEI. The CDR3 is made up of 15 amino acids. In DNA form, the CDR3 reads TGTGCCAGCAGTGTCGCCGGACTAGTCCCCAATGAGCAGTTCTTC. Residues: CASSVAGLVPNEQFF.

The CDR3 DNA reads TGTGCCAGCATCCTAAACCGGGACAGGGGACCATTGGGGGGCTCCGAGCAGTACTTC. It is translated as CASILNRDRGPLGGSEQYF. The rearrangement uses TRBV28 and TRBJ2-7; TRBD1 matches 10 bases. The CDR3 spans 19 residues. The V gene end was trimmed by 7 bases and the J gene end by 6 bases; junction bases not matched to a gene: 24. Germline lookup yields CDR1 MDHEN and CDR2 SYDVKM.

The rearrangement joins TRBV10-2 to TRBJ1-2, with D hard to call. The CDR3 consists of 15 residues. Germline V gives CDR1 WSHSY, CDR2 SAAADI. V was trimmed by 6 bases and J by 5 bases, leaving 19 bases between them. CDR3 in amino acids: CASRPYGDISYGYTF. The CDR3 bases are TGCGCCAGCAGGCCCTACGGGGATATAAGTTATGGCTACACCTTC.

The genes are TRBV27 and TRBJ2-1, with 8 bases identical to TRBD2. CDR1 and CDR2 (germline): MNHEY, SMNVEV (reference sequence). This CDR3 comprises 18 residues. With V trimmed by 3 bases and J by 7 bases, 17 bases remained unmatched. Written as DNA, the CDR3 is TGTGCCAGCAGTTTTCCCCCGGAAGCGGGAGTGGGCGGAAATGAGCAGTTCTTC. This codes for CASSFPPEAGVGGNEQFF.

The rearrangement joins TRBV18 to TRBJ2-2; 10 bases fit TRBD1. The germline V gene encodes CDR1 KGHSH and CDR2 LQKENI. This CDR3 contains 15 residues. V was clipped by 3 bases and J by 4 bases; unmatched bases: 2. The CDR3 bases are TGTGCCAGCTCACCGGACAGGGGGTCCACCGGGGAGCTGTTTTTT. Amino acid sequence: CASSPDRGSTGELFF. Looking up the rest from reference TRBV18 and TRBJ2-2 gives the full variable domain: NAGVMQNPRHLVRRRGQEARLRCSPMKGHSHVYWYRQLPEEGLKFMVYLQKENIIDESGMPKERFSAEFPKEGPSILRIQQVVRGDSAAYFCASSPDRGSTGELFFGEGSRLTVL.

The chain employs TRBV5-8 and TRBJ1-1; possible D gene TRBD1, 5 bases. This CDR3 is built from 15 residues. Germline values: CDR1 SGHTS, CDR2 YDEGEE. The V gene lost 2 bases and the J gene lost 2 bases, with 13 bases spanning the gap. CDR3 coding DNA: TGTGCCAGCAGCTTAGGGGTTGGTAGCAACACTGAAGCTTTCTTT. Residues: CASSLGVGSNTEAFF.

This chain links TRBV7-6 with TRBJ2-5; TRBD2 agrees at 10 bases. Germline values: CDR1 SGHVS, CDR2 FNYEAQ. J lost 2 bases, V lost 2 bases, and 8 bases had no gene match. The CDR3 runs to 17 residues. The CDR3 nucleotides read TGTGCCAGCAGCTTACAGCGGGGGGGCCTTCGGCAAGAGACCCAGTACTTC. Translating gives CASSLQRGGLRQETQYF.

The CDR3 nucleotides are TGTGCCAGCAGTCCGGGACAGGGCCTCTCCTACGAGCAGTACTTC. Translation gives CASSPGQGLSYEQYF. The rearrangement links TRBV2 to TRBJ2-7, with TRBD1 identical over 9 bases. This CDR3 region has 15 residues. V trimming: 5 bases; J trimming: 0 bases; junction bases outside the gene matches: 5. CDR1 SNHLY and CDR2 FYNNEI come from the germline V gene.

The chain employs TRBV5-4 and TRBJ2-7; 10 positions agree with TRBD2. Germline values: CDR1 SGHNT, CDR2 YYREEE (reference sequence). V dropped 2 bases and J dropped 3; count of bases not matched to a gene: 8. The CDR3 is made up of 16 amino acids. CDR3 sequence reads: CASSLETSGPDYEQYF. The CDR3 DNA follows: TGTGCCAGCAGCTTAGAGACTAGCGGGCCCGACTACGAGCAGTACTTC.

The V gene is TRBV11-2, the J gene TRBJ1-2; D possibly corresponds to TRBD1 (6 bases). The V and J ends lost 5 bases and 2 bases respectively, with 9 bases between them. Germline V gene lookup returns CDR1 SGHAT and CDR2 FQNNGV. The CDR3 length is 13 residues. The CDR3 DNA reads TGTGCCAGCAGCCAAGACAGGAACTATGGCTACACCTTC. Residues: CASSQDRNYGYTF. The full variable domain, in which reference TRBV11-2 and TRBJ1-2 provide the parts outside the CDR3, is EAGVAQSPRYKIIEKRQSVAFWCNPISGHATLYWYQQILGQGPKLLIQFQNNGVVDDSQLPKDRFSAERLKGVDSTLKIQPAKLEDSAVYLCASSQDRNYGYTFGSGTRLTVV.